This T cell receptor (beta chain) was retrieved from a study of blood T cell repertoires in COVID-19. Whole-study context: The study drew acute and convalescent COVID-19 samples from the United States, Italy and Spain. From T cells, B-cell-depleted T cells, or PBMCs came the material, which was cDNA or gDNA.

Here immunoSEQ multiplex PCR was the method, and the copy in TCRdb shows in-frame clones only, minus some. The profile covers over 45,000 clones, with 75% to 90% appearing a single time and around 53% taken by the ten largest. This CDR3 is 13 amino acids long. Germline CDR1 and CDR2: MNHEY and SVGAGI. The V end lost 5 bases, the J end lost 4 bases, and 9 bases lay between the germline ends. Sequencing used peripheral blood. The rearrangement uses TRBV6-5 and TRBJ1-3; D is unresolved. The sequence was collected from a man between 65 and 79 years old with acute or convalescent COVID-19. The CDR3 DNA reads as TGTGCCAGCAGTCGGTTTAGAGGAAACACCATATATTTT. Residues: CASSRFRGNTIYF.